This T cell receptor (beta chain) was sequenced during a study of T cells in Graves' hyperthyroidism and ophthalmopathy (dated by TCRdb to the late 2010s). Regarding the study in general: Peripheral blood samples were taken at the time of initial diagnosis, prior to any treatment. To identify TCR V-J signatures that set the groups apart, the researchers used a discovery cohort of 100 patients, made up of 40 to 45 with Graves' ophthalmopathy and 55 to 65 with stable Graves' hyperthyroidism. Prospective prediction of ophthalmopathy was tested in an independent validation cohort of some 19 hyperthyroidism patients and 15 to 17 patients who later progressed to ophthalmopathy. For training and testing, the 110 or so patients in the discovery cohort were randomly divided in a 7:3 ratio. The study also compared thyroid tissue and blood T-cell repertoires from 5 to 7 Graves' hyperthyroidism patients. Following sampling, methimazole starting at 30 mg daily was given to hyperthyroidism patients, and high-dose intravenous methylprednisolone was given to ophthalmopathy patients. TCR Vbeta CDR3 sequencing of 135 peripheral blood samples (roughly 43 ophthalmopathy, about 74 hyperthyroidism and roughly 17 progressor patients) is reported in the paper.

The full study reports these points: No statistical method was used to set the sample size in advance, and investigators knew the group allocation. Most expanded thyroid clonotypes (frequency above 0.001) were also detected in blood, a finding suggesting that blood repertoires may reflect thyroid immune responses. A 13 V-J signature model separated ophthalmopathy from stable hyperthyroidism, with nearly 90% sensitivity and about 81% specificity in cross-validation and 80%/75% in testing. During validation, the model predicted progression to ophthalmopathy a median of roughly six months ahead of onset, with more than 60% sensitivity and 72.22% specificity.

On this clonotype itself: It lacks a known antigen. Qualities for individual bases were not recorded, and no much larger clone is one base off.

From its cysteine to its phenylalanine, the CDR3 spans 16 amino acids. Only the CDR3 region is kept as DNA, spanning 48 bases read in frame from base 1. The germline V gene specifies SNHLY as CDR1 and FYNNEI as CDR2. V loses 5 bases at its end and J loses 1 base; junction bases beyond the gene matches: 9. Amplification of TCR beta CDR3 regions was carried out from RNA transcripts. For the first round of RT-PCR on the TCR CDR3, the HTBI primer set was used together with the Qiagen OneStep RT-PCR kit. The libraries were constructed in a second round of multiplex PCR and then size-selected and purified. Libraries were sequenced paired-end with 100 bp reads on an Illumina HiSeq2000. In the paper's pipeline: SOAPnuke was used to process the raw data, with reads discarded if the reads contained adapters or uncalled bases, had a mean Phred below 15, or lacked an exact constant-primer or identifier match. High-quality paired reads were merged using COPE v1.2.5, and each unique nucleotide sequence was defined as a clonotype. MiTCR v1.1 was used to align clonotypes to the IMGT TRBV, TRBD and TRBJ reference segments. Only V-J combinations with frequency above 0.0001, covering roughly 99% of repertoires, were analysed. A TCS score was defined as the ratio of F50 (clonal expansion) to E x V (chaos), with BLOSUM62-based TCRdist applied between CDR3 peptides within each V-J. Welch's t-statistics and random forest reduced 500 to 550 V-J features to about 12, which were used in a naive Bayes classifier (R e1071). In TCRdb, the public reads were trimmed at Q25 with fastp and aligned with MiXCR, with productive beta chains retained. When rows share a CDR3 protein, they turn into one entry using the most common DNA and genes. TCRdb's processing, not the study's, gives the V and J calls here. The sample yields under 350,000 distinct CDR3 sequences; about a sixth were counted once. The ten biggest clones cover approximately 60% of the sample.

Ophthalmopathy patients had moderately to severely active disease, Clinical Activity Score of at least 3, NOSPECS grade of at least 4, and duration under 3 months. Any patient with an uncontrolled infection, another autoimmune disease, pregnancy or lactation was excluded. Diagnoses relied on clinical symptoms, serum thyroxine and TRAb, thyroid ultrasound and orbital computed tomography. PBMCs were separated from under 12 ml of fresh peripheral blood using Ficoll-Paque density gradient centrifugation. Total RNA was extracted using Trizol reagent, and RNA quality was assessed on an Agilent 2100 Bioanalyzer.

Material: blood. This chain joins TRBV2 to TRBJ2-5; a stretch of 8 junction bases matches TRBD1. The origin of this receptor is a woman aged 55-70 years with Graves' ophthalmopathy. The DNA sequence is TGTGCCAGCAGTAGGGGGGCAGGGGGCTTCCAAGAGACCCAGTACTTC. Translated, this gives CASSRGAGGFQETQYF.